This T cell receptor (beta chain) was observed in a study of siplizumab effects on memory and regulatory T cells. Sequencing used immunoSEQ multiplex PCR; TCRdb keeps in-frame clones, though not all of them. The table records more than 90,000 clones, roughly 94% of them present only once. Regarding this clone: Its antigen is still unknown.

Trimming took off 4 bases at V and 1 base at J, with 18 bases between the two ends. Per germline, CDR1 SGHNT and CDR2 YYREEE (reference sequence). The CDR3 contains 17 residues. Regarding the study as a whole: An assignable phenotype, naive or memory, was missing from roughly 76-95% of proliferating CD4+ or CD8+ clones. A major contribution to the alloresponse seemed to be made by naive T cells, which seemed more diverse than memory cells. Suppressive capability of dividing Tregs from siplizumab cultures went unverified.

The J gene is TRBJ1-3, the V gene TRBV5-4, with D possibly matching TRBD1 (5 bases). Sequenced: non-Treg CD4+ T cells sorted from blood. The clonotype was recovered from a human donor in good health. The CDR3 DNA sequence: TGTGCCAGCAGCCAAGATATCCAGGGAGCGTCTGGAAACACCATATATTTT. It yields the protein CASSQDIQGASGNTIYF.